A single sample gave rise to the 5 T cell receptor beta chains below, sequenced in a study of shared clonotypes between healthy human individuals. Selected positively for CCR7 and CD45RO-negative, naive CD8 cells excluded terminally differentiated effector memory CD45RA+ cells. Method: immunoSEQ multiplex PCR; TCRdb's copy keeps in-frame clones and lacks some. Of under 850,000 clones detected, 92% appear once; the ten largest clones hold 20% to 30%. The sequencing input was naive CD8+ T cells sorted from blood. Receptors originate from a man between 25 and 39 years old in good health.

Written as DNA, the CDR3 is TGCGCCAGCAGCCAAGATCGGGCAGCCATCAGGCCCCAGCATTTT. Translation gives CASSQDRAAIRPQHF. The V call is TRBV4-1, the J call TRBJ1-5; D is ambiguous. V shed 0 bases and J shed 9 bases, with 15 bases lying between them. This CDR3 comprises 15 residues. The germline CDR1 and CDR2 sequences are MGHRA and YSYEKL.

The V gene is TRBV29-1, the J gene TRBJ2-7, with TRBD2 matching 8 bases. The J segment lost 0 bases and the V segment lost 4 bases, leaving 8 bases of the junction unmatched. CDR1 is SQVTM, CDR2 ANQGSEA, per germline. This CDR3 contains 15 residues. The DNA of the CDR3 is TGCAGCGTTGCGGCGACTAGCGTAAGCTCCTACGAGCAGTACTTC. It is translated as CSVAATSVSSYEQYF.

The CDR3 spells CSGTNKNTGELFF. For the CDR3, the DNA is TGCAGCGGGACAAATAAGAACACCGGGGAGCTGTTTTTT. The rearrangement links TRBV29-1 to TRBJ2-2, with a weak D call TRBD1 (5 bases). Germline loops: CDR1 SQVTM, CDR2 ANQGSEA. CDR3 length: 13 residues. The V and J ends lost 7 bases and 1 base respectively, with 10 bases between them.

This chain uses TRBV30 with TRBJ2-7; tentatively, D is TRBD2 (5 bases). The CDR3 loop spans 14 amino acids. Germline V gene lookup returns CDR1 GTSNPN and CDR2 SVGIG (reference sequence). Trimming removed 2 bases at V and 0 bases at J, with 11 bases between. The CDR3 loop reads CAWSTGLSSYEQYF. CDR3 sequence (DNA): TGTGCCTGGAGTACGGGGTTGAGCTCCTACGAGCAGTACTTC.

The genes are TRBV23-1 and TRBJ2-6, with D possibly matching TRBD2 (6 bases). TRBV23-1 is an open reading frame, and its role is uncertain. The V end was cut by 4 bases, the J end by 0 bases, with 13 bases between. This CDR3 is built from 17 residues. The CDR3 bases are TGCGCCAGCAGTCCCGGAGGGTCGACCTCTGGGGCCAACGTCCTGACTTTC. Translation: CASSPGGSTSGANVLTF.